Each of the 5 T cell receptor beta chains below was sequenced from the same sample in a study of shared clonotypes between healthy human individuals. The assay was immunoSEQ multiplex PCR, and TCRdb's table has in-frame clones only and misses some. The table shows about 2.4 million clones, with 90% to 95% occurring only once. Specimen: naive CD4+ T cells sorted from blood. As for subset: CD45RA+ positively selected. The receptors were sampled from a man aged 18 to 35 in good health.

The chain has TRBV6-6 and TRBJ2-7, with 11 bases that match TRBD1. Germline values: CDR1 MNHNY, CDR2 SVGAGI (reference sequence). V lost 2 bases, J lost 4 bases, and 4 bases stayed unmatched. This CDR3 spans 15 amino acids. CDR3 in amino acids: CASSYQGTGGYEQYF. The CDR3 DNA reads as TGTGCCAGCAGTTACCAAGGGACAGGGGGGTACGAGCAGTACTTC.

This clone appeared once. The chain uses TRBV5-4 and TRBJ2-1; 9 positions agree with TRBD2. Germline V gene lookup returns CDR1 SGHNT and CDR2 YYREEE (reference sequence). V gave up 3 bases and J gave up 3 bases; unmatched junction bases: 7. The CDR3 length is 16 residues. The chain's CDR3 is CASSSAGGPFYNEQFF. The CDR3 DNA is TGTGCCAGCAGCTCTGCGGGAGGGCCTTTCTACAATGAGCAGTTCTTC.

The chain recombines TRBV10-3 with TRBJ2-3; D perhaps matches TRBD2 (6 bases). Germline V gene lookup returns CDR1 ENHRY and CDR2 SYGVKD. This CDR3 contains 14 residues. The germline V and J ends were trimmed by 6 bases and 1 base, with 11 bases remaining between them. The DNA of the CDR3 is TGTGCCATCAGCGACGGGGAGGGCACAGATACGCAGTATTTT. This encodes CAISDGEGTDTQYF.

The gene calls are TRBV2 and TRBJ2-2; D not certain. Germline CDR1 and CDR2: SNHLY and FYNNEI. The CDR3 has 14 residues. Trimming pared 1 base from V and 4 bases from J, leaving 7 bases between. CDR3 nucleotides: TGTGCCAGCAGTGAAGTAACGAGCACCGGGGAGCTGTTTTTT. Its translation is CASSEVTSTGELFF.

The CDR3 region is CASISGTGELFF. CDR3 nucleotide sequence: TGTGCCAGCATTTCGGGCACCGGGGAGCTGTTTTTT. The V gene is TRBV28, the J gene TRBJ2-2, with D unclear. V gave up 7 bases and J gave up 4 bases, with 7 bases separating them. The CDR3 is 12 amino acids. Germline V gene data show CDR1 as MDHEN and CDR2 as SYDVKM.